The clone carrying this T cell receptor (beta chain) has at least ten counts. The target antigen is unknown. An end of the junction does not agree with germline; a read error may underlie this. Arm-PCR of CDR3 regions and iRepertoire HTBI primers were used to build TCR beta libraries. TCRdb re-called the multiplex PCR reads through MiXCR, storing one row per CDR3 protein. This table has approximately 300,000 distinct CDR3 sequences, 15% to 20% appearing once. The data were taken from a study of regulatory T cells in long-lasting Graves disease. General study points: In persistent patients, shared public clonotypes (approximately 3,000) outnumbered those in new patients (approximately 880).

Regarding time point: newly diagnosed GD, antithyroid drugs for less than 3 months. The TCR library used RNA extracted from PBMCs. EDTA tubes were used for drawing nine milliliters of peripheral blood. This CDR3 spans 12 amino acids. Germline V gives CDR1 LNHDA, CDR2 SQIVND (reference sequence). The source of this sequence is a female donor with Graves disease. The genes are TRBV19 and TRBJ2-7; 8 bases fit TRBD1. Sample: peripheral blood mononuclear cells (PBMCs), taken at new diagnosis, from a patient treated with antithyroid drugs. CDR3 DNA: TGCGGCGCTCGGGACAGGAAAGGCGAGCAGTACTTC. Translation: CGARDRKGEQYF.